This passage covers 3 T cell receptor beta chains from one sample sequenced in a study of OX40 agonist ivuxolimab in advanced cancers. Clones were read by immunoSEQ multiplex PCR, and TCRdb kept only the in-frame ones, dropping some. Here the sample spans fewer than 50,000 clones, around 93% being singletons. The input for sequencing was CD4+ or CD8+ T cells sorted from blood, taken in a trial of the OX40 agonist ivuxolimab. These TCRs come from an adult with an advanced solid tumor such as melanoma, head and neck, liver or kidney cancer.

As concerns this clone: Other DNA sequences in this sample translate to the same CDR3. The chain links TRBV11-2 to TRBJ2-5; TRBD2 agrees at 7 bases. Germline CDR1 SGHAT, CDR2 FQNNGV. The trim removed 0 bases at V and 4 bases at J, leaving 5 bases unmatched. This CDR3 has 15 residues. The CDR3 sequence: CASSLEAGERETQYF. DNA of the CDR3: TGTGCCAGCAGCTTAGAGGCGGGAGAGAGAGAGACCCAGTACTTC.

On this clone itself: At one boundary the junction diverges from the germline segment, which might be a read error. The J gene is TRBJ2-1, the V gene TRBV6-6, with TRBD2 matching 11 bases. This CDR3 is built from 15 residues. From germline, CDR1 is MNHNY and CDR2 SVGAGI (reference sequence). DNA of the CDR3: TGTGCCAGCAGTGACTCAACTAGCGGGAGCAATGAGCAGTTCTTC. It yields the protein CASSDSTSGSNEQFF.

The chain recombines TRBV4-3 with TRBJ1-2; D remains unclear. The V end was cut by 0 bases, the J end by 2 bases, with 7 bases between. Looked up from germline, CDR1 is LGHNA and CDR2 is YSLEER. This CDR3 has 14 residues. The CDR3 loop reads CASSQEYSNYGYTF. The CDR3 nucleotides read TGCGCCAGCAGCCAAGAATACAGCAACTATGGCTACACCTTC.